Below are 5 T cell receptor beta chains sequenced from a single sample in a study of cytomegalovirus exposure and HLA in healthy donors. Sequencing used immunoSEQ multiplex PCR; TCRdb keeps in-frame clones, though not all of them. The data hold 250,000 to 400,000 clones, with roughly nine tenths observed a single time. The specimen was PBMCs. The receptor set was obtained from a woman under 40 in good health and CMV-seropositive.

The chain employs TRBV2 and TRBJ2-1, with unresolved D. CDR3 length: 11 residues. V dropped 5 bases and J dropped 7 bases, with 6 bases sitting between them. In germline, CDR1 is SNHLY, CDR2 FYNNEI. The CDR3 nucleotides read TGTGCCAGCAGTCGCGGAAATGAGCAGTTCTTC. Translated: CASSRGNEQFF.

This clone was detected a few times. The chain joins TRBV7-2 to TRBJ2-7; TRBD2 agrees at 12 bases. V shed 2 bases and J 5 bases; nucleotides not matched to a gene: 4. The germline CDR1 and CDR2 sequences are SGHTA and FQGNSA. The CDR3 consists of 15 residues. This CDR3 reads CASSLTGTSGHEQYF. The CDR3 nucleotides read TGTGCCAGCAGCTTAACCGGGACTAGCGGGCACGAGCAGTACTTC.

The chain recombines TRBV7-6 with TRBJ1-5; D is perhaps TRBD1 (5 bases). The V gene lost 2 bases and the J gene lost 0 bases, with 8 bases spanning the gap. Per germline, CDR1 SGHVS and CDR2 FNYEAQ. CDR3 length equals 15 residues. The CDR3 is CASSLRGGSNQPQHF. The CDR3 coding sequence is TGTGCCAGCAGCTTAAGGGGAGGTAGCAATCAGCCCCAGCATTTT.

V gene TRBV18 combines with J gene TRBJ2-7, with 7 bases that match TRBD2. Trimming removed 5 bases from V and 3 bases from J; junction bases left unmatched: 10. CDR1 and CDR2 from the germline V gene are KGHSH and LQKENI. The CDR3 totals 15 residues. The CDR3 loop reads CASSEPGLYNYEQYF. CDR3 DNA sequence: TGTGCCAGCTCAGAACCGGGACTATACAACTACGAGCAGTACTTC.

This clone occurred once. The chain employs TRBV28 and TRBJ1-2, with a weak D call TRBD1 (6 bases). Germline lookup yields CDR1 MDHEN and CDR2 SYDVKM. V lost 5 bases, J lost 3 bases, and 16 bases lay in between. This CDR3 is built from 15 residues. Here the CDR3 DNA reads TGTGCCAGCAGTACCTACCCTGGGGGGCACTATGGCTACACCTTC. The encoded protein is CASSTYPGGHYGYTF.